The T cell receptor (beta chain) under discussion was sequenced for a study of identical twins. TCRdb ran MiXCR on the 5' RACE reads and lists one entry per CDR3 protein. This table holds hundreds of thousands of distinct CDR3 sequences, around 6% found once. CDR1 is DFQATT and CDR2 is SNEGSKA in the germline V gene (reference sequence). Trimming shortened V by 2 bases and J by 5 bases, and 13 bases separated the two germline ends. This CDR3 region has 14 residues. Sequencing input: naive T cells sorted from blood. V usage is TRBV20-1 and J usage is TRBJ1-3; the D gene is possibly TRBD1 (5 bases). This receptor was identified in a man aged 18-30 years in good health. The CDR3 here is CSARPRRERNTIYF. In DNA, the CDR3 is TGCAGTGCTAGACCCCGCAGGGAAAGAAACACCATATATTTT.